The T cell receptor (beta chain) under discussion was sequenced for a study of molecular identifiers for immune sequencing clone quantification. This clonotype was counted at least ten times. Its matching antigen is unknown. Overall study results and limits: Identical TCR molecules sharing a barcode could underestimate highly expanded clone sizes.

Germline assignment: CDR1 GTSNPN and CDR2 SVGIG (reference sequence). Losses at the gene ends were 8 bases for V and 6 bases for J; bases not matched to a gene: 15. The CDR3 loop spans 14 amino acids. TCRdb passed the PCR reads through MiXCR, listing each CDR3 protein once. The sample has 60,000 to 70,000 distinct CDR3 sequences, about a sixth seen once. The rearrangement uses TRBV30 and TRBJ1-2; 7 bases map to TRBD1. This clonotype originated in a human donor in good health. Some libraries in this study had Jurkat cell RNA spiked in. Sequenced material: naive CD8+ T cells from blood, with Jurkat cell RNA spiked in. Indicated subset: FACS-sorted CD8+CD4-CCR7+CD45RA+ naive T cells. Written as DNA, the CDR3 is TGTGCCCTCCTCGGGCAGGGGGTAGGGGATGGCTACACCTTC. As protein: CALLGQGVGDGYTF.